The 19 T cell receptor beta chains in this list originate from one sample, sequenced in a study of Tregs in tolerant kidney transplant recipients. The assay was immunoSEQ multiplex PCR, and TCRdb's table has in-frame clones only and misses some. The repertoire holds around 230,000 clones, about 86% seen once, with around 0.61% in the top ten. Sequenced material: CD4+ T cells from blood. These TCRs come from a human donor in good health.

This sequence joins TRBV6-1 and TRBJ1-2; D may be TRBD1 (6 bases). CDR1 and CDR2 from the germline V gene are MNHNS and SASEGT. V lost 4 bases and J 4 bases, leaving 13 bases between the germline ends. The CDR3 extends over 14 amino acids. The CDR3 region is CASSGQGQVYGYTF. The CDR3 nucleotides read TGTGCCAGCAGTGGCCAGGGGCAAGTCTATGGCTACACCTTC.

This clone came up a few times. The chain employs TRBV27 and TRBJ2-1; D may be TRBD1 (5 bases). V shed 6 bases and J shed 10 bases, with 13 bases lying between them. There are 12 residues in the CDR3. Per germline, CDR1 MNHEY and CDR2 SMNVEV (reference sequence). The CDR3 loop is CASSRQSGEQFF. DNA of the CDR3: TGTGCCAGCAGCAGACAGTCAGGGGAGCAGTTCTTC.

The CDR3 DNA sequence: TGTGCCCTCGGACAGGACACAGATACGCAGTATTTT. Translation: CALGQDTDTQYF. The chain employs TRBV6-5 and TRBJ2-3; 7 bases fit TRBD1. The CDR3 extends over 12 amino acids. Germline values: CDR1 MNHEY, CDR2 SVGAGI. The ends lost 11 bases at V and 2 bases at J; junction bases unmatched: 4.

CDR3 amino acids: CASSQTSGTDTQYF. The CDR3 DNA reads as TGTGCCAGCAGCCAGACTAGCGGCACAGATACGCAGTATTTT. J is TRBJ2-3 and V is TRBV7-8; 8 bases map to TRBD2. The V gene end was trimmed by 5 bases and the J gene end by 1 base; junction bases not matched to a gene: 2. CDR1 SGHVS and CDR2 FQNEAQ come from the germline V gene. The CDR3 runs to 14 residues.

In its sample, this clone was seen a few times. V and J are TRBV6-1 and TRBJ2-2, with 10 nucleotides matching TRBD1. Germline V gene sequence: CDR1 MNHNS, CDR2 SASEGT. This CDR3 region has 15 residues. V gave up 6 bases and J gave up 5 bases; unmatched junction bases: 6. Here the CDR3 DNA reads TGTGCCAGCAGACGGGACAGGGGTCGGACCGGGGAGCTGTTTTTT. Its translation is CASRRDRGRTGELFF.

The rearrangement joins TRBV5-1 to TRBJ1-2; the match to TRBD1 covers 7 bases. CDR1 and CDR2 from the germline V gene are SGHRS and YFSETQ. The CDR3 covers 14 residues. The V gene end was trimmed by 0 bases and the J gene end by 8 bases; junction bases not matched to a gene: 7. CDR3 region: CASSLDRGVSGYTF. CDR3 sequence (DNA): TGCGCCAGCAGCTTGGACAGGGGAGTGAGCGGCTACACCTTC. Looking up the rest from reference TRBV5-1 and TRBJ1-2 gives the full variable domain: KAGVTQTPRYLIKTRGQQVTLSCSPISGHRSVSWYQQTPGQGLQFLFEYFSETQRNKGNFPGRFSGRQFSNSRSEMNVSTLELGDSALYLCASSLDRGVSGYTFGSGTRLTVV.

This chain connects TRBV2 to TRBJ2-5; 11 bases align to TRBD2. Germline V gene sequence: CDR1 SNHLY, CDR2 FYNNEI. The CDR3 length is 13 residues. Trimming removed 7 bases from V and 4 bases from J; junction bases left unmatched: 2. The CDR3 sequence: CASIAGGGETQYF. For the CDR3, the DNA is TGTGCCAGCATAGCGGGAGGGGGAGAGACCCAGTACTTC. The complete variable domain, with remaining parts taken from reference TRBV2 and TRBJ2-5, reads EPEVTQTPSHQVTQMGQEVILRCVPISNHLYFYWYRQILGQKVEFLVSFYNNEISEKSEIFDDQFSVERPDGSNFTLKIRSTKLEDSAMYFCASIAGGGETQYFGPGTRLLVL.

The chain links TRBV7-3 to TRBJ1-2, with 7 bases identical to TRBD1. Germline trimming cut 4 bases from V and 4 bases from J; bases unmatched to any gene: 3. Per germline, CDR1 SGHTA and CDR2 FQGTGA. The CDR3 spans 13 residues. CDR3 sequence: CASSSGQFYGYTF. CDR3 coding DNA: TGTGCCAGCAGCTCGGGACAGTTCTATGGCTACACCTTC.

The V and J genes are TRBV9 and TRBJ2-3; D unresolved. V shed 3 bases and J shed 2 bases, with 4 bases lying between them. Germline CDR1 and CDR2: SGDLS and YYNGEE. The CDR3 sequence is 12 residues long. The CDR3 nucleotides are TGTGCCAGCAGCGCGGTCACAGATACGCAGTATTTT. Translating it yields CASSAVTDTQYF.

This clone is a singleton in its sample. V usage is TRBV5-1 and J usage is TRBJ2-5, with TRBD2 identical over 8 bases. Germline V gene sequence: CDR1 SGHRS, CDR2 YFSETQ. The CDR3 spans 13 residues. The J segment lost 7 bases and the V segment lost 4 bases, leaving 6 bases of the junction unmatched. CDR3 sequence (DNA): TGCGCCAGCAGCCCGGGGGGGGTTGCGACCCAGTACTTC. Translated: CASSPGGVATQYF.

The rearrangement uses TRBV18 and TRBJ2-7, with 13 bases identical to TRBD2. In germline, CDR1 is KGHSH, CDR2 LQKENI. Trimming took 3 bases from V and 0 from J; bases not matched to a gene: 2. The CDR3 contains 16 residues. DNA for the CDR3: TGTGCCAGCTCACCGGGGACTAGCGGGACCTCCTACGAGCAGTACTTC. It translates to CASSPGTSGTSYEQYF.

This clone has just one count. This CDR3 is CASSMGLAGSDTQYF. The CDR3 coding sequence is TGTGCCAGTAGTATGGGACTAGCGGGCTCAGATACGCAGTATTTT. The genes are TRBV19 and TRBJ2-3; 12 bases align to TRBD2. CDR1 LNHDA and CDR2 SQIVND come from the germline V gene (reference sequence). Trimming took 3 bases from V and 4 from J; bases not matched to a gene: 2. This CDR3 spans 15 amino acids. Combining the CDR3 with reference TRBV19 and TRBJ2-3 gives the whole variable domain DGGITQSPKYLFRKEGQNVTLSCEQNLNHDAMYWYRQDPGQGLRLIYYSQIVNDFQKGDIAEGYSVSREKKESFPLTVTSAQKNPTAFYLCASSMGLAGSDTQYFGPGTRLTVL.

J is TRBJ2-2 and V is TRBV7-4; D not certain. In germline, CDR1 is SGHVT, CDR2 SQSDAQ. Trimming took off 2 bases at V and 9 bases at J, with 7 bases between the two ends. The CDR3 length is 12 residues. The CDR3 sequence: CASSLRVRELFF. CDR3 DNA sequence: TGTGCCAGCAGCTTAAGGGTCAGGGAGCTGTTTTTT. Full variable domain (rest looked up from reference TRBV7-4 and TRBJ2-2): GAGVSQSPRYKVAKRGRDVALRCDSISGHVTLYWYRQTLGQGSEVLTYSQSDAQRDKSGRPSGRFSAERPERSVSTLKIQRTEQGDSAVYLCASSLRVRELFFGEGSRLTVL.

V usage is TRBV10-1 and J usage is TRBJ1-4; tentative D call: TRBD1 (5 bases). Trimming removed 3 bases at V and 8 bases at J, with 13 bases between. Germline V gives CDR1 WNHNN, CDR2 SYGVQD (reference sequence). The CDR3 loop spans 14 amino acids. Here the CDR3 reads CASSERGRAEKLFF. The CDR3 DNA is TGCGCCAGCAGTGAAAGGGGCAGAGCGGAAAAACTGTTTTTT.

This sequence joins TRBV10-2 and TRBJ1-5; 10 positions match TRBD1. Germline assignment: CDR1 WSHSY and CDR2 SAAADI. Unmatched junction bases numbered 6, after V lost 6 bases and J lost 4 bases. The CDR3 loop spans 15 amino acids. This chain's CDR3 is CASRETGGGNQPQHF. CDR3 bases: TGCGCCAGCAGAGAGACAGGGGGCGGGAATCAGCCCCAGCATTTT.

The V and J genes are TRBV7-9 and TRBJ1-2; D call uncertain. The V gene's germline CDR1 is SEHNR and CDR2 FQNEAQ (reference sequence). This CDR3 comprises 15 residues. The germline V and J ends were trimmed by 5 bases and 4 bases, with 17 bases remaining between them. CDR3 coding DNA: TGTGCCAGCAGCCCCACAGCCTGGACTTCCTATGGCTACACCTTC. Protein product: CASSPTAWTSYGYTF.

J is TRBJ1-5 and V is TRBV5-8; 9 bases match TRBD1. Trimming took 3 bases from V and 9 from J; bases not matched to a gene: 7. In germline, CDR1 is SGHTS, CDR2 YDEGEE. This CDR3 contains 14 residues. CDR3 bases: TGTGCCAGCAGCTACCGGGACAGGGCTTCGCCCCAGCATTTT. Protein: CASSYRDRASPQHF.

In this sample, this clone turned up once. CDR3 bases: TGTGCCAGCAGCGTAGCGGCGGGGTTTAGCGGGAGCTCCTTGGATACGCAGTATTTT. This sequence encodes CASSVAAGFSGSSLDTQYF. This chain connects TRBV9 to TRBJ2-3; 9 nucleotides agree with TRBD2. With 0 bases clipped from V and 6 bases from J, the junction kept 17 bases outside the gene matches. This CDR3 contains 19 residues. Germline CDR1 reads SGDLS; CDR2 reads YYNGEE.

The gene calls are TRBV6-1 and TRBJ2-3; D may be TRBD2 (5 bases). The CDR3 sequence is 14 residues long. The V end was cut by 8 bases, the J end by 3 bases, with 15 bases between. In germline, CDR1 is MNHNS, CDR2 SASEGT. Here the CDR3 reads CASDGRRVTDTQYF. CDR3 nucleotides: TGTGCCAGCGACGGGCGGCGGGTTACAGATACGCAGTATTTT.